This entry describes one T cell receptor beta chain. Antigen unknown. Germline V gives CDR1 SEHNR, CDR2 FQNEAQ (reference sequence). Trimming took 1 base from V and 1 from J, leaving 7 bases between them. This CDR3 has 14 residues. This sample is part of a study of T cell responses to AZD1222 COVID-19 vaccine. Study results and caveats: Repertoires were collected only later (after the peak T cell response had occurred). The donor cohort was predominantly white British with a female majority, and clonal diversity may have been underestimated.

Profiled with immunoSEQ multiplex PCR; TCRdb holds only in-frame clones, not every one. Among 60,000 or so clones listed, roughly 84% were seen once. The sample in question was peripheral blood, obtained on day 0 of AZD1222 vaccination. This receptor was identified in an adult in good health. The chain has TRBV7-9 and TRBJ2-5; D not certain. CDR3 sequence (DNA): TGTGCCAGCAGCTTAGGACAATTCCAAGAGACCCAGTACTTC. Residues: CASSLGQFQETQYF.